Listed below are T cell receptor beta chains from one sample, sequenced in a study of blood T cell repertoires in COVID-19. The repertoire was sequenced with immunoSEQ multiplex PCR; TCRdb's copy has only in-frame clones and lacks some. The sample consists of around 150,000 clones, approximately 92% of them appearing once. Sequencing was carried out using peripheral blood. All receptors come from a woman in her forties or fifties with acute or convalescent COVID-19. Both conserved end residues are part of each CDR3. D genes are given only for firm matches. Clone size, where shown, is once, few, many, or a class for clones that have expanded.

.	TRBD2	TRBV25-1	TRBJ2-2	CASSEIREGRQNTGELFF	TGTGCCAGCAGTGAAATCCGGGAGGGCAGGCAGAACACCGGGGAGCTGTTTTTT
once	.	TRBV6-1	TRBJ1-3	CASSEMWEGNTIYF	TGTGCCAGCAGTGAAATGTGGGAGGGAAACACCATATATTTT
.	.	TRBV10-3	TRBJ1-2	CAIGDYGYTF	TGTGCCATCGGAGACTATGGCTACACCTTC
.	TRBD1	TRBV18	TRBJ1-1	CASSPTLGQGADTEAFF	TGTGCCAGCTCACCCACCTTGGGGCAGGGGGCTGACACTGAAGCTTTCTTT
.	TRBD2	TRBV18	TRBJ2-3	CASSPPSGRADTQYF	TGTGCCAGCTCACCACCTAGCGGGAGGGCAGATACGCAGTATTTT
.	TRBD1	TRBV6-4	TRBJ1-1	CASETRRNDRGRLNTEAFF	TGTGCCAGCGAGACCCGACGGAATGACAGGGGGCGGCTGAACACTGAAGCTTTCTTT
.	.	TRBV12-3/TRBV12-4	TRBJ2-3	CASSPSTDTQYF	TGTGCCAGCAGCCCAAGCACAGATACGCAGTATTTT
.	.	TRBV11-3	TRBJ1-1	CASSKGGIKFF	TGTGCCAGCAGCAAGGGGGGGATTAAGTTCTTT
.	.	TRBV9	TRBJ1-1	CASSVVDLGGTEAFF	TGTGCCAGCAGCGTAGTCGACCTGGGAGGCACTGAAGCTTTCTTT
.	TRBD1	TRBV3-1/TRBV3-2	TRBJ1-4	CASSYTQTGRPSNEKLFF	TGTGCCAGCAGCTATACCCAGACAGGGCGGCCGTCTAATGAAAAACTGTTTTTT
.	TRBD1	TRBV5-1	TRBJ1-2	CASSLSDRGQFGYTF	TGCGCCAGCAGCTTAAGTGACAGGGGACAATTTGGCTACACCTTC
.	TRBD1	TRBV7-6	TRBJ2-3	CASSLDSTGDDTQYF	TGTGCCAGCAGCTTGGATTCGACAGGGGACGATACGCAGTATTTT
.	TRBD1	TRBV24-1	TRBJ2-5	CATSDRGTGHRMETQYF	TGTGCCACCAGTGATCGTGGGACAGGGCATCGTATGGAGACCCAGTACTTC
.	.	TRBV28	TRBJ1-5	CASSFTGMEPQHF	TGTGCCAGCAGTTTCACAGGGATGGAGCCCCAGCATTTT
.	.	TRBV28	TRBJ1-5	CASSLRVWRSDNQPQHF	TGTGCCAGCAGTCTCAGGGTATGGAGATCAGACAATCAGCCCCAGCATTTT
.	.	TRBV25-1	TRBJ2-7	CASRCRDTAYEQYF	TGTGCCAGCAGATGCCGGGACACAGCCTACGAGCAGTACTTC
.	TRBD2	TRBV6-4	TRBJ2-1	CASSDSGLAGDEQFF	TGTGCCAGCAGTGATTCTGGACTAGCGGGGGATGAGCAGTTCTTC
.	.	TRBV18	TRBJ1-1	CASSPPGGGAEAFF	TGTGCCAGCTCACCACCTGGGGGGGGCGCTGAAGCTTTCTTT
once	.	TRBV6-6	TRBJ1-1	CASSYAGVNTEAFF	TGTGCCAGCAGTTACGCAGGGGTGAACACTGAAGCTTTCTTT
.	.	TRBV9	TRBJ2-7	CASSVGPREVEQYF	TGTGCCAGCAGCGTAGGACCAAGGGAGGTCGAGCAGTACTTC
.	TRBD1	TRBV18	TRBJ1-6	CASSPGQGTILALHF	TGTGCCAGCTCACCAGGACAGGGGACAATTTTAGCCCTCCACTTT
.	.	TRBV24-1	TRBJ2-7	CATSDQTTGEQYF	TGTGCCACCAGTGATCAGACGACAGGCGAGCAGTACTTC
.	TRBD1	TRBV5-1	TRBJ1-6	CASSLSGTGNNSPLHF	TGCGCCAGCAGCTTGTCGGGGACAGGGAATAATTCACCCCTCCACTTT
.	TRBD2	TRBV24-1	TRBJ2-5	CATSDPTSGFQETQYF	TGTGCCACCAGTGATCCGACTAGCGGGTTCCAAGAGACCCAGTACTTC
.	TRBD1	TRBV12-3/TRBV12-4	TRBJ1-2	CASRPDRGQGYTF	TGTGCCAGCAGACCCGACAGGGGGCAAGGCTACACCTTC
.	.	TRBV11-3	TRBJ2-7	CASSLGVGASYEQYF	TGTGCCAGCAGCCTCGGGGTGGGGGCGTCCTACGAGCAGTACTTC
.	.	TRBV10-3	TRBJ2-1	CAISESRDYNEQFF	TGTGCCATCAGTGAGTCACGAGACTACAATGAGCAGTTCTTC
.	.	TRBV7-8	TRBJ2-1	CASSLLYGSYNEQFF	TGTGCCAGCAGCTTATTGTACGGCTCCTACAATGAGCAGTTCTTC
.	.	TRBV10-1	TRBJ2-1	CASSDGRNEQFF	TGCGCCAGCAGTGACGGTCGCAATGAGCAGTTCTTC
.	TRBD2	TRBV19	TRBJ2-7	CASSSKAGVGYEQYF	TGTGCCAGTAGTTCCAAAGCGGGAGTCGGGTACGAGCAGTACTTC
.	TRBD1	TRBV6-2/TRBV6-3	TRBJ1-4	CASSYPAGGEKLFF	TGTGCCAGCAGTTACCCGGCAGGGGGTGAAAAACTGTTTTTT
.	.	TRBV6-7	TRBJ1-5	CASSYDRGGNQPQHF	TGTGCCAGCAGTTACGATAGGGGCGGCAATCAGCCCCAGCATTTT
few	TRBD1	TRBV7-2	TRBJ2-7	CASSPDPRDRGQYEQYF	TGTGCCAGCAGCCCCGACCCCCGGGACAGGGGGCAATACGAGCAGTACTTC
.	TRBD1	TRBV4-1	TRBJ1-4	CASADLQGRELFF	TGCGCCAGCGCTGACCTACAGGGGAGAGAACTGTTTTTT
.	TRBD2	TRBV29-1	TRBJ2-5	CSVEPASGAQETQYF	TGCAGCGTTGAACCGGCTAGCGGGGCCCAAGAGACCCAGTACTTC
once	TRBD2	TRBV5-1	TRBJ2-1	CASRGLADNEQFF	TGCGCCAGCAGGGGACTAGCGGACAATGAGCAGTTCTTC
.	.	TRBV5-1	TRBJ1-5	CASSPGQPNQPQHF	TGCGCCAGCAGCCCCGGACAGCCCAATCAGCCCCAGCATTTT
.	TRBD1	TRBV19	TRBJ1-2	CASSIQGAHGYTF	TGTGCCAGTAGTATCCAGGGGGCGCATGGCTACACCTTC
.	.	TRBV28	TRBJ1-5	CASSSFSEPQHF	TGTGCCAGCAGTTCTTTCTCAGAGCCCCAGCATTTT
.	.	TRBV28	TRBJ1-5	CASSLPVWRGDNQPQHF	TGTGCCAGCAGCCTCCCTGTTTGGAGGGGCGACAATCAGCCCCAGCATTTT
.	.	TRBV19	TRBJ1-1	CASSSGGWTEAFF	TGTGCCAGTAGTTCCGGGGGGTGGACTGAAGCTTTCTTT
once	.	TRBV7-2	TRBJ1-5	CASSLGGGGQPQHF	TGTGCCAGCAGCTTAGGAGGGGGGGGTCAGCCCCAGCATTTT
.	TRBD2	TRBV19	TRBJ2-7	CASSPEGGIYYEQYF	TGTGCCAGTAGTCCAGAGGGAGGGATCTACTACGAGCAGTACTTC
.	.	TRBV10-3	TRBJ2-5	CAISETGTETQYF	TGTGCCATCAGTGAGACAGGGACAGAGACCCAGTACTTC
.	TRBD2	TRBV3-1/TRBV3-2	TRBJ2-1	CASRHLAGGEQFF	TGTGCCAGCAGACATTTAGCGGGAGGTGAGCAGTTCTTC
.	.	TRBV6-5	TRBJ1-5	CASSTYSNQPQHF	TGTGCCAGCAGTACCTATAGCAATCAGCCCCAGCATTTT
.	TRBD2	TRBV12-3/TRBV12-4	TRBJ2-1	CASSWTLAGGQFF	TGTGCCAGCAGCTGGACCTTAGCGGGGGGGCAGTTCTTC
.	TRBD1	TRBV24-1	TRBJ1-1	CATQGGGNTEAFF	TGTGCCACCCAAGGGGGCGGCAACACTGAAGCTTTCTTT
.	TRBD1	TRBV10-2	TRBJ2-3	CASRTGSTDTQYF	TGCGCCAGCAGGACAGGGAGCACAGATACGCAGTATTTT
.	.	TRBV9	TRBJ2-5	CASSVQDGETQYF	TGTGCCAGCAGCGTTCAGGATGGGGAGACCCAGTACTTC
.	.	TRBV28	TRBJ1-5	CASSSGGINSNQPQHF	TGTGCCAGCAGTTCGGGGGGCATAAATAGCAATCAGCCCCAGCATTTT